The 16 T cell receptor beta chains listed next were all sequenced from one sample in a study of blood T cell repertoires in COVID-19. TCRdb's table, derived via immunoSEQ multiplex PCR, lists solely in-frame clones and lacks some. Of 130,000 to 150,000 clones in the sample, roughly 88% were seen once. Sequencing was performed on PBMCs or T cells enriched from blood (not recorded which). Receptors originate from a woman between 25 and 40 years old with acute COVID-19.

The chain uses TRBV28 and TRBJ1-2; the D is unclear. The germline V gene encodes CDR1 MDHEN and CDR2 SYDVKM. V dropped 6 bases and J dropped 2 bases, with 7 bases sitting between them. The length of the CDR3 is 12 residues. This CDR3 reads CASSYANYGYTF. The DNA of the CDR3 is TGTGCCAGCAGCTATGCCAACTATGGCTACACCTTC.

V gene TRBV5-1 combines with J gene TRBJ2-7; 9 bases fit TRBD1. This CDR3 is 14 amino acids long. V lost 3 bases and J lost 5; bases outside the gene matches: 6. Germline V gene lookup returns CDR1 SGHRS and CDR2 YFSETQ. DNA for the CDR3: TGCGCCAGCAGCTGGGACAGGGCAGGCGACGAGCAGTACTTC. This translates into CASSWDRAGDEQYF.

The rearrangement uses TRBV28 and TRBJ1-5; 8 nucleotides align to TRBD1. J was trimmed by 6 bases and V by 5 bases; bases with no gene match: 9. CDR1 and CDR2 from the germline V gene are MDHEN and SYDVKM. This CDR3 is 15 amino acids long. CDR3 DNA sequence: TGTGCCAGCAGTGTCGGGACAGGCGATATTCAGCCCCAGCATTTT. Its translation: CASSVGTGDIQPQHF.

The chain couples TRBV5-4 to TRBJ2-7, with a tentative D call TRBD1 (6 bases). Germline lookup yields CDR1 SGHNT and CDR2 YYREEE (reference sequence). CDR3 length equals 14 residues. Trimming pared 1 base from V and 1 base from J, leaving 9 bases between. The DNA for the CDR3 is TGTGCCAGCAGCTTGTTTCAGGGGTCCTACGAGCAGTACTTC. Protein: CASSLFQGSYEQYF.

CDR3 residues: CATSREQGWSSGANVLTF. In nucleotides, the CDR3 is TGTGCCACCAGCAGAGAACAGGGGTGGAGCTCTGGGGCCAACGTCCTGACTTTC. The chain carries TRBV15 and TRBJ2-6; 7 nucleotides line up with TRBD1. This CDR3 comprises 18 residues. V shed 0 bases and J 0 bases; nucleotides not matched to a gene: 5. Germline values: CDR1 LNHNV, CDR2 YYDKDF (reference sequence).

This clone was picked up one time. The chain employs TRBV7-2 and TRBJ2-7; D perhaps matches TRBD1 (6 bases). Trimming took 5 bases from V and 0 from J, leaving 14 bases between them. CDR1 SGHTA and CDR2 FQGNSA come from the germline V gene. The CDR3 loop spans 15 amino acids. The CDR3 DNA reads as TGTGCCAGCAGCCCCGTGCAGGGGAGCTCCTACGAGCAGTACTTC. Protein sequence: CASSPVQGSSYEQYF. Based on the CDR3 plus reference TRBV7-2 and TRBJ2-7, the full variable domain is GAGVSQSPSNKVTEKGKDVELRCDPISGHTALYWYRQSLGQGLEFLIYFQGNSAPDKSGLPSDRFSAERTGGSVSTLTIQRTQQEDSAVYLCASSPVQGSSYEQYFGPGTRLTVT.

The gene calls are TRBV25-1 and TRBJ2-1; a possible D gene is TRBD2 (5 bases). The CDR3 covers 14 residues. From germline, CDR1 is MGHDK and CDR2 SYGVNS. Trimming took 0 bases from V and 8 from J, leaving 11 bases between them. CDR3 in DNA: TGTGCCAGCAGTGAATATATTCTGGGAGATGAGCAGTTCTTC. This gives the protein CASSEYILGDEQFF.

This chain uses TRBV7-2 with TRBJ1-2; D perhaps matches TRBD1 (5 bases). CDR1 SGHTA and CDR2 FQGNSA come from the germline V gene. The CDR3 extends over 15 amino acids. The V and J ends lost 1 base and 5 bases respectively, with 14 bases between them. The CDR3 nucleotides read TGTGCCAGCAGCTTAGGTTTCACGGGGGAGTATGGCTACACCTTC. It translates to CASSLGFTGEYGYTF.

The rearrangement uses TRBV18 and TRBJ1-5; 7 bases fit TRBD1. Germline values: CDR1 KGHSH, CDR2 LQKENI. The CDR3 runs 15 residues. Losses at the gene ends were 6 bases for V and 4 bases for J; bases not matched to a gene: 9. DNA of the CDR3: TGTGCCAGCTCCCTGACAGGGTTGATAAATCAGCCCCAGCATTTT. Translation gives CASSLTGLINQPQHF.

The CDR3 DNA sequence: TGTGCCAGCAGCAAATGGCCGGGGGGGTACCAAGAGACCCAGTACTTC. This translates into CASSKWPGGYQETQYF. The chain has TRBV21-1 and TRBJ2-5; the D call of TRBD2 is as the table states it, not checked on the DNA. TRBV21-1 is labeled a pseudogene. CDR3 length equals 16 residues.

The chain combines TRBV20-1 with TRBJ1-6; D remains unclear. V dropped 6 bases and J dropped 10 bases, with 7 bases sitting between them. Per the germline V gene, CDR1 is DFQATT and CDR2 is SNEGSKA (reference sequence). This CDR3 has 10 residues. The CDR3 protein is CSASSSPLHF. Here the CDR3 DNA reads TGCAGTGCGAGCTCGTCACCCCTCCACTTT.

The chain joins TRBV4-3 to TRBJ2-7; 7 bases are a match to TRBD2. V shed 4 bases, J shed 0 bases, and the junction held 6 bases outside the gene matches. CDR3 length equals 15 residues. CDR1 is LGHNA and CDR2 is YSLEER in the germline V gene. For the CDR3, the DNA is TGCGCCAGCAGCCTTGGCCTAGCGGCCTCCTACGAGCAGTACTTC. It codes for CASSLGLAASYEQYF.

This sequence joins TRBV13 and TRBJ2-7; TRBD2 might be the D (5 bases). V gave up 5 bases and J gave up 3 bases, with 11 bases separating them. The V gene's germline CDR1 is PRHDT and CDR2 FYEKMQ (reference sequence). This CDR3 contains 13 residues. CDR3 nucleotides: TGTGCCAGCAGCGTACAGCGGAGCTACGAGCAGTACTTC. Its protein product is CASSVQRSYEQYF.

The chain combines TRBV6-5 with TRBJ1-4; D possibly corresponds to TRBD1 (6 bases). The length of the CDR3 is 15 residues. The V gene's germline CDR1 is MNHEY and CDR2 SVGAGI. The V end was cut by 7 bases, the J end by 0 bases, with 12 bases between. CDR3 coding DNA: TGTGCCAGCAAGATGGGACAAGCAACTAATGAAAAACTGTTTTTT. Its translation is CASKMGQATNEKLFF.

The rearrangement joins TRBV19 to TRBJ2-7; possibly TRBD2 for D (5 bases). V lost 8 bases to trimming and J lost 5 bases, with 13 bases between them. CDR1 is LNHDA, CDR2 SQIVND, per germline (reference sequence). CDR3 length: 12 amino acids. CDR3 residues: CASSLWGDEQYF. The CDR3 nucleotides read TGTGCCAGTTCCCTATGGGGAGACGAGCAGTACTTC. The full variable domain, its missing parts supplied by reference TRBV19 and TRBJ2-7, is DGGITQSPKYLFRKEGQNVTLSCEQNLNHDAMYWYRQDPGQGLRLIYYSQIVNDFQKGDIAEGYSVSREKKESFPLTVTSAQKNPTAFYLCASSLWGDEQYFGPGTRLTVT.

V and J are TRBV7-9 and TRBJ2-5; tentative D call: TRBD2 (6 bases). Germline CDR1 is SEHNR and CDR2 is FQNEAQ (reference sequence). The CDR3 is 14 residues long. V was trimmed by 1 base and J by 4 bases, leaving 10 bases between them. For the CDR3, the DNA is TGTGCCAGCAGCTTAGTGGGGGGAGCAGAGACCCAGTACTTC. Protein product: CASSLVGGAETQYF.